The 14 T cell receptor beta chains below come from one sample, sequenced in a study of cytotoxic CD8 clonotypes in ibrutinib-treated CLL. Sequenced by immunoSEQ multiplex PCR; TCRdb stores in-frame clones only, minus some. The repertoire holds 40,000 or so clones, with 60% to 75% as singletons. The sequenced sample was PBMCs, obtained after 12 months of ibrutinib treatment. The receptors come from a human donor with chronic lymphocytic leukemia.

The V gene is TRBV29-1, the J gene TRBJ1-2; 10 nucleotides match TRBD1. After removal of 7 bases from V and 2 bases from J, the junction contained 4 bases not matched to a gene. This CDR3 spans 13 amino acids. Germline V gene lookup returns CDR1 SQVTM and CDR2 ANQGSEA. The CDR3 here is CSGSTGGNYGYTF. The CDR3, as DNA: TGCAGCGGTTCGACAGGGGGCAACTATGGCTACACCTTC.

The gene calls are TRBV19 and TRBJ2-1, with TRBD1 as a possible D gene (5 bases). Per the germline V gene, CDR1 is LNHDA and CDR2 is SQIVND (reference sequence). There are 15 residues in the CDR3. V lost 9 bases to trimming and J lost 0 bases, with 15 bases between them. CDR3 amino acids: CASSPTELSYNEQFF. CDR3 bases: TGTGCCAGCAGTCCGACAGAACTCTCCTACAATGAGCAGTTCTTC.

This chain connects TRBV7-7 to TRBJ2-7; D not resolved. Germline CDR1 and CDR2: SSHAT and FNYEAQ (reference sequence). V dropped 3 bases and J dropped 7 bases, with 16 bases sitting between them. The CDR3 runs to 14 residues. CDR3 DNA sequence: TGTGCCAGCAGCTTTGACTCCGGAGCGTCAGAGCAGTACTTC. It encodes CASSFDSGASEQYF.

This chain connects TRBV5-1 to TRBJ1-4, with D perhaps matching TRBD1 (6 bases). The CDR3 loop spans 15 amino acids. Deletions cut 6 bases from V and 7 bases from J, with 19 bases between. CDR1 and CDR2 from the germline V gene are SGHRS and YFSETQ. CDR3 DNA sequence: TGCGCCAGCACCCCTAAGGGGGGGCAGGGTGAAAAACTGTTTTTT. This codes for CASTPKGGQGEKLFF.

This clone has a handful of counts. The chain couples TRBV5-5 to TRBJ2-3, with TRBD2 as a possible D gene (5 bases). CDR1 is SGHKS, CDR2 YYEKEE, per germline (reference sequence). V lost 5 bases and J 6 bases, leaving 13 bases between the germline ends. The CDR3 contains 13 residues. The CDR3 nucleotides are TGTGCCAGCAGGTTCGCGGGTGCGGATACGCAGTATTTT. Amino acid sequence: CASRFAGADTQYF.

CDR3 protein: CASSLANHEGPWPEAFF. As DNA, the CDR3 is TGTGCCAGCAGCTTAGCTAATCACGAGGGCCCCTGGCCTGAAGCTTTCTTT. This chain connects TRBV13 to TRBJ1-1; D unclear. The CDR3 consists of 17 residues. V was trimmed by 1 base and J by 6 bases, leaving 21 bases between them. The germline V gene encodes CDR1 PRHDT and CDR2 FYEKMQ (reference sequence).

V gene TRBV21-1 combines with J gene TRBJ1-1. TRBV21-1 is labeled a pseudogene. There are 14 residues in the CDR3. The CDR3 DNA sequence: TGTGCCAGCAGCCAGCCCCGGGAGAGCACTGAAGCTTTCTTT. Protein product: CASSQPRESTEAFF.

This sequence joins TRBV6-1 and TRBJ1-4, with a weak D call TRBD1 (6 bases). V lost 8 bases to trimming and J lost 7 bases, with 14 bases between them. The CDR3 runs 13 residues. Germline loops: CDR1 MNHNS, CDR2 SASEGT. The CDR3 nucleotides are TGTGCCAGCTCAGGGGAGGTATTTGAAAAACTGTTTTTT. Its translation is CASSGEVFEKLFF.

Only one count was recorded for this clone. The CDR3 DNA is TGTGCCAGTAGTATCTCGGCGGCCGTATGGGGTGGCTACACCTTC. Its translation: CASSISAAVWGGYTF. The V call is TRBV19, the J call TRBJ1-2; D uncertain. The CDR3 has 15 residues. Trimming left V 3 bases short and J 7 bases short, with 18 bases between. Germline CDR1 LNHDA, CDR2 SQIVND (reference sequence).

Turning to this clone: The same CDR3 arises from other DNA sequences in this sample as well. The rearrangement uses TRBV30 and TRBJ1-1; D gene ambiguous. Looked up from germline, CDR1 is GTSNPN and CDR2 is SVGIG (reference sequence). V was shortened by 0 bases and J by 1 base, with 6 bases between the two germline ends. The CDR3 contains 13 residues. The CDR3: CAWSVGPNTEAFF. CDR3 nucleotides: TGTGCCTGGAGTGTCGGGCCGAACACTGAAGCTTTCTTT.

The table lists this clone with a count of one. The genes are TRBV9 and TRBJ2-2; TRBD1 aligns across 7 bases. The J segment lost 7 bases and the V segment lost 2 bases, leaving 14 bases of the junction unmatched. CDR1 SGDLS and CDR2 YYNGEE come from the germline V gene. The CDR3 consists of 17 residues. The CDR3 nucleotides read TGTGCCAGCAGCGTCGGGACAGCCCCGGCCCTGGACGGGGAGCTGTTTTTT. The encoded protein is CASSVGTAPALDGELFF.

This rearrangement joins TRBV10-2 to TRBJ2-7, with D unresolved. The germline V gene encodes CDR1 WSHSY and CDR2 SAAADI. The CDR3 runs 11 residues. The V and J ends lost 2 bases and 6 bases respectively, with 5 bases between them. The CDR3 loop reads CASSEQSEQYF. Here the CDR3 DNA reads TGCGCCAGCAGTGAGCAGAGCGAGCAGTACTTC.

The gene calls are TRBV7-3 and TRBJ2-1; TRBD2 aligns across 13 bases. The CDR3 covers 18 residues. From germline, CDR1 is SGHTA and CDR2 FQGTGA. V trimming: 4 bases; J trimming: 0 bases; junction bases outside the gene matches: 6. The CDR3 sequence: CASSWGLAGPDSYNEQFF. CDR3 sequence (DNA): TGTGCCAGCAGCTGGGGACTAGCGGGACCTGACTCCTACAATGAGCAGTTCTTC.

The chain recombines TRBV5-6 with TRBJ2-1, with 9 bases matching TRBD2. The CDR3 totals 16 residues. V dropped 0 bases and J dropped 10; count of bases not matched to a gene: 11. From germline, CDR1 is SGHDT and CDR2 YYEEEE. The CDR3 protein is CASSLARSGLAGEQFF. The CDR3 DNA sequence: TGTGCCAGCAGCTTGGCCCGGTCCGGCCTAGCGGGAGAGCAGTTCTTC.